This entry lists 3 T cell receptor beta chains sequenced from one sample in a study of technical replicates of blood from four donors. Sequencing used immunoSEQ multiplex PCR; TCRdb keeps in-frame clones, though not all of them. The sample has more than 65,000 clones; roughly 77% are singletons. Sequencing was carried out using PBMCs. These receptors all stem from a human donor in good health. Some clones in this sample may be carry-over from other donors' samples.

The V gene is TRBV7-9, the J gene TRBJ2-6; perhaps TRBD2 as D (5 bases). The CDR3 totals 15 residues. Germline lookup yields CDR1 SEHNR and CDR2 FQNEAQ (reference sequence). Trimming removed 8 bases from V and 2 bases from J, with 13 bases in between. The chain's CDR3 is CASRSTRAGANVLTF. The CDR3 DNA reads TGTGCCAGCCGCTCAACTAGGGCTGGGGCCAACGTCCTGACTTTC.

The chain couples TRBV7-2 to TRBJ1-2, with D uncertain. The CDR3 runs 13 residues. Germline-derived CDR1 and CDR2 are SGHTA and FQGNSA. Deletions cut 1 base from V and 4 bases from J, with 7 bases between. CDR3 residues: CASSLVEGYGYTF. As DNA, the CDR3 is TGTGCCAGCAGCTTAGTGGAGGGCTATGGCTACACCTTC.

The chain uses TRBV15 and TRBJ2-2; 12 bases are a match to TRBD1. Germline CDR1 LNHNV, CDR2 YYDKDF (reference sequence). The V gene end was trimmed by 5 bases and the J gene end by 0 bases; junction bases not matched to a gene: 19. The CDR3 totals 22 residues. The CDR3 is CATSGYGRNTGQGASNTGELFF. The CDR3, as DNA: TGTGCCACCAGCGGCTACGGAAGAAACACGGGACAGGGGGCATCGAACACCGGGGAGCTGTTTTTT.